The clone carrying this T cell receptor (beta chain) was seen many times. V gave up 6 bases and J gave up 3 bases, with 18 bases separating them. Germline loops: CDR1 MDHEN, CDR2 SYDVKM. The CDR3 spans 15 residues. This entry is derived from a study of HIV-infected children after antiretroviral therapy interruption. The TCR library was built from RNA with a 3' RACE protocol and unique molecular identifiers. TCRdb re-derived calls from the 3' RACE reads in MiXCR, one entry per CDR3 protein. Altogether tens of thousands of distinct CDR3 sequences are present, around 7% being singletons, with the ten largest covering more than 0.95%. Treatment in this sample: PENTA 11 planned treatment interruption arm or continuous ART arm.

The sample was CD45RA+ CD4+ T cells from PBMCs, pooled from several time points, taken from a donor given antiretroviral therapy, either interrupted or continuous. Specified subset: naive CD4+ CD45RA+ CD45RO- T cells. J is TRBJ2-7 and V is TRBV28, with D perhaps matching TRBD2 (6 bases). This sequence was found in a pool of human donors with HIV. The CDR3 DNA sequence: TGTGCCAGCAGCAGGAGGGACCGAATACTCTACGAGCAGTACTTC. This encodes CASSRRDRILYEQYF.